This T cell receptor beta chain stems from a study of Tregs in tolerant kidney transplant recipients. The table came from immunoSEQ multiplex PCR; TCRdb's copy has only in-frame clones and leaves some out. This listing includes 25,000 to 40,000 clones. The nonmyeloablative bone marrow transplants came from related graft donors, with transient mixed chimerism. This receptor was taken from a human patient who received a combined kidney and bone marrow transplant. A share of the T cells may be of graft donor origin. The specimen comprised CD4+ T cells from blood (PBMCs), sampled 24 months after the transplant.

The sequenced CDR3 bases are TGTGCATACAGGGAGAGCTCCTATAATTCACCC. Encoded protein: CAYRESSYNSP. The full CDR3 sequence reads CAYRESSYNSPLHF. This chain connects TRBV30 to TRBJ1-6, with a possible D match to TRBD1 (6 bases). The read ends 3 residues before the CDR3 terminus; that terminus is restored from the germline J gene. The CDR3 has 14 residues. CDR1 is GTSNPN, CDR2 SVGIG, per germline (reference sequence).